A single TCR beta chain is shown here with its context. Produced via immunoSEQ multiplex PCR; TCRdb's table is partial and in-frame only. Among hundreds of thousands of clones listed, approximately 90% were seen once. The data derive from a study of shared T cell receptors in the human thymus. The germline gives CDR1 SEHNR, CDR2 FQNEAQ (reference sequence). This CDR3 has 17 amino acids. With V trimmed by 2 bases and J by 2 bases, 8 bases remained unmatched. The same data also contributed to another study, on human thymus T cells. Turning to that study: Donation came from healthy Finnish infants having corrective surgery for congenital heart defects. In corrective heart surgery, resections were taken, and these provided the thymus tissue.

V is TRBV7-9 and J is TRBJ1-4, with 7 nucleotides matching TRBD1. The sequence was collected from a boy under two years old with a congenital heart defect. Sequencing input: thymocytes. The CDR3 here is CASSLRNRGTTNEKLFF. CDR3 nucleotide sequence: TGTGCCAGCAGCTTACGGAACAGGGGTACGACTAATGAAAAACTGTTTTTT.